The text below deals with one TCR beta chain. Its specificity is unknown. The data stem from a study of blood T cells in healthy people across ages. Study-level findings and limits: Observed TCR beta diversity per million T cells went down as age went up. This fall followed a roughly linear course with age.

Germline CDR1 KGHDR, CDR2 SFDVKD. V shed 3 bases, J shed 3 bases, and the junction held 3 bases outside the gene matches. The CDR3 sequence is 15 residues long. Combining a sample-barcoded 5' primer with a J-beta primer mix, a second PCR ran for about 7 to 11 cycles. Tags on each cDNA molecule came from a template-switch adaptor with 12 random nucleotides. MiXCR was run by TCRdb on the 5' RACE reads, yielding one entry per CDR3 protein. This table has 1.5 million to 2 million distinct CDR3 sequences, about 50% appearing once. Sample: blood. The source is a woman aged 40 to 50 in good health. This chain joins TRBV24-1 and TRBJ2-5; 10 bases map to TRBD2. CDR3 residues: CATSDPSGGEETQYF. DNA for the CDR3: TGTGCCACCAGTGATCCTAGCGGGGGCGAAGAGACCCAGTACTTC.